This TCR beta chain was retrieved from a study of control samples from healthy donors and cancer patients. V was cut by 6 bases and J by 0 bases, with 12 bases left in between. The germline V gene has CDR1 MNHEY and CDR2 SVGAGI. This CDR3 is built from 15 residues. The method was immunoSEQ multiplex PCR; TCRdb's version includes in-frame clones alone and lacks a portion of them. The sample has approximately 83,000 clones, approximately 93% seen once; the top ten hold approximately 1.5%. The table lists this clone with a count of one. Material for sequencing was blood. The source is a woman under 40 in good health. V is TRBV6-5 and J is TRBJ1-3; unclear D gene. The CDR3 loop reads CASSDVRSSGNTIYF. In DNA, the CDR3 is TGTGCCAGCAGCGACGTAAGATCCTCTGGAAACACCATATATTTT.